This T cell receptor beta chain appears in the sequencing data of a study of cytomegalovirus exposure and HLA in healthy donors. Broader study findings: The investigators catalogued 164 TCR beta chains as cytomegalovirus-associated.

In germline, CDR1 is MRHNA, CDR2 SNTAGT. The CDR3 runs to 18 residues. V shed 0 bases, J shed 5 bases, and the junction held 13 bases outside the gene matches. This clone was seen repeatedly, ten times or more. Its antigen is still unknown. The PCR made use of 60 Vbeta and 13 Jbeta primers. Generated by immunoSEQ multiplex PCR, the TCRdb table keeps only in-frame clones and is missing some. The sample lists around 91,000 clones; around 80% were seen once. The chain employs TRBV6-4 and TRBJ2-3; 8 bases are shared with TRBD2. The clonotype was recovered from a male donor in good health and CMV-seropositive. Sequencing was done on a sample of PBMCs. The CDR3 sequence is CASSDSITAGVFVDTQYF. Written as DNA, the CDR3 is TGTGCCAGCAGTGACTCGATTACAGCGGGAGTTTTCGTAGATACGCAGTATTTT.